This is a list of T cell receptor beta chains from one sample in a study of blood T cell repertoires in COVID-19. The data were produced by immunoSEQ multiplex PCR, yet TCRdb's version contains in-frame clones alone and is incomplete. The sample yields 150,000 to 200,000 clones, 70% to 85% seen once. The sequenced sample consisted of peripheral blood. The receptors here all came from a woman at least 80 years old with acute or convalescent COVID-19. Each CDR3 is given with its conserved first and last residue. A D gene is named only where the DNA matches it firmly. Clone size appears in some rows only: once, few, many, or a class for an expanded clone.

j_call d_call clone_size v_call cdr3_nt cdr3_aa
TRBJ1-2 . . TRBV30 TGTGCCTGGGCCCGAACGGGGGGCACGGATGGCTACACCTTC CAWARTGGTDGYTF
TRBJ1-1 . . TRBV19 TGTGCCAGTAGTACCTCGGCGCAGGGGAACACTGAAGCTTTCTTT CASSTSAQGNTEAFF
TRBJ2-6 . few TRBV19 TGTGCTTCTAGAGGGAGCCCGAAAATCTCTGGGGCCAACGTCCTGACTTTC CASRGSPKISGANVLTF
TRBJ1-4 . . TRBV7-8 TGTGCCAGCAGCTTATTGGCGGTTAATGAAAAACTGTTTTTT CASSLLAVNEKLFF
TRBJ2-7 . . TRBV6-2/TRBV6-3 TGTGCCAGCAGTTACCTGTTACTACGAACCTTAGACTCCTACGAGCAGTACTTC CASSYLLLRTLDSYEQYF
TRBJ1-2 TRBD1 . TRBV6-5 TGTGCCAGCAGTTACTCCCAGGGGGGAAACTATGGCTACACCTTC CASSYSQGGNYGYTF
TRBJ1-1 TRBD1 . TRBV5-1 TGCGCCAGCAGCCTTGTGGGACAGGGGATGAACACTGAAGCTTTCTTT CASSLVGQGMNTEAFF
TRBJ1-2 . . TRBV7-2 TGTGCCAGCAGCTTAATCTCAAACGGGGGCTATGGCTACACCTTC CASSLISNGGYGYTF
TRBJ2-2 . . TRBV9 TGTGCCAGCAGCCCCTTGGAGTGGGACACCGGGGAGCTGTTTTTT CASSPLEWDTGELFF
TRBJ2-7 . once TRBV21-1 TGTGCCAGCAGCAATGCCCCTCGACAGGGGCTGCCGTCCTACGAGCAGTACTTC CASSNAPRQGLPSYEQYF
TRBJ2-2 TRBD2 . TRBV20-1 TGCAGTGCTAGTGGGACTAGCGGTGGAAACACCGGGGAGCTGTTTTTT CSASGTSGGNTGELFF
TRBJ1-5 TRBD1 . TRBV19 TGTGCCAGTAGTATTTGGGACAGGGGTCCTCAGCCCCAGCATTTT CASSIWDRGPQPQHF
TRBJ2-1 . . TRBV18 TGTGCCAGCTCACCACCAGGGGGTCCCTACAATGAGCAGTTCTTC CASSPPGGPYNEQFF
TRBJ2-5 . . TRBV5-1 TGCGCCAGCAGCTCTACCGGGACACCGCAAGAGACCCAGTACTTC CASSSTGTPQETQYF
TRBJ2-3 . many TRBV3-1/TRBV3-2 TGTGCCAGCAGCCAAGCGCTTGCAGGCACAGATACGCAGTATTTT CASSQALAGTDTQYF
TRBJ2-5 . . TRBV5-1 TGCGCCAGCAGCGCCCGGGAGACCCAGTACTTC CASSARETQYF
TRBJ1-6 . few TRBV7-8 TGTGCCAGCAGCTTCGCAGGGGCGCATACTAATTCACCCCTCCACTTT CASSFAGAHTNSPLHF
TRBJ2-1 TRBD2 once TRBV5-1 TGCGCCAGCAGCTTGACCCGGGGGGTTACCTACAATGAGCAGTTCTTC CASSLTRGVTYNEQFF
TRBJ2-3 TRBD2 . TRBV5-1 TGCGCCAGCAGCTTCGGGACTAGCGGGGACACAGATACGCAGTATTTT CASSFGTSGDTDTQYF
TRBJ2-2 . . TRBV24-1 TGTGCCACCAGTGATTTGTCCTTTAGGGAGCTGTTTTTT CATSDLSFRELFF
TRBJ1-2 TRBD1 once TRBV29-1 TGCAGCGTCCCCCGTACCGGGACAGGGGTGAATGGCTACACCTTC CSVPRTGTGVNGYTF
TRBJ2-2 . . TRBV18 TGTGCCAGCTCACCACGAATTAAGACAGGGAACACCGGGGAGCTGTTTTTT CASSPRIKTGNTGELFF
TRBJ2-1 TRBD2 . TRBV11-3 TGTGCCAGCAGCTTAAGACTAGCGGGGTACAATGAGCAGTTCTTC CASSLRLAGYNEQFF
TRBJ1-1 . . TRBV4-1 TGCGCCAGCAGCCTGGGAGGGAACACTGAAGCTTTCTTT CASSLGGNTEAFF
TRBJ2-2 TRBD2 . TRBV29-1 TGCAGCGTTGACGCTAGCGGGAGGGCTAGTGTCGGGGAGCTGTTTTTT CSVDASGRASVGELFF
TRBJ2-1 . . TRBV6-6 TGTGCCAGCAGTTACTCGACCGGGAGTGGAGGCAATGAGCAGTTCTTC CASSYSTGSGGNEQFF
TRBJ2-2 . . TRBV5-6 TGTGCCAGCAGCATGGACAGACTGACGTCGGGGACCGGGGAGCTGTTTTTT CASSMDRLTSGTGELFF
TRBJ1-1 . . TRBV5-1 TGCGCCAGCAGCAAACAGGGAGCGACCCCGTCGACTGAAGCTTTCTTT CASSKQGATPSTEAFF
TRBJ1-2 . . TRBV4-1 TGCGCCAGCAGCCATTCTCAGGGACTGAACTATGGCTACACCTTC CASSHSQGLNYGYTF
TRBJ1-1 TRBD1 . TRBV18 TGTGCCAGCTCACCACGAACTGGCGACAGGGTGGCGGGAGCTTTCTTT CASSPRTGDRVAGAFF
TRBJ2-7 . . TRBV11-2 TGTGCCAGCAGCTTAGGTCTCGTCCCCTACGAGCAGTACTTC CASSLGLVPYEQYF
TRBJ2-7 . . TRBV6-1 TGTGCCAGCAGTGAAGTGGTACAGGGTGGCTACGAGCAGTACTTC CASSEVVQGGYEQYF
TRBJ2-3 . . TRBV14 TGTGCCAGCAGCCAAGGCGTCTCTACAGATACGCAGTATTTT CASSQGVSTDTQYF
TRBJ2-7 . . TRBV4-1 TGCGCCAGCAGCCCTTCGACAGAAGTAGGAAGTTACGAGCAGTACTTC CASSPSTEVGSYEQYF
TRBJ2-3 TRBD2 . TRBV5-1 TGCGCCAGCAGCCCCGCGGGACTAGGCACAGATACGCAGTATTTT CASSPAGLGTDTQYF
TRBJ1-2 . . TRBV5-4 TGTGCCAGCAGCCCCCAATCCTCGCTAGGGGACTATGGCTACACCTTC CASSPQSSLGDYGYTF
TRBJ2-1 TRBD1 . TRBV11-2 TGTGCCAGCAGCTCTACAGGGGGTGAGCAGTTCTTC CASSSTGGEQFF
TRBJ1-2 . . TRBV4-3 TGCGCCAGCAGCCAAGATGCCGGGGATGGCTACACCTTC CASSQDAGDGYTF
TRBJ2-2 . . TRBV5-4 TGTGCCAGCAGCTTGGGGGGCCAGCACACCGGGGAGCTGTTTTTT CASSLGGQHTGELFF
TRBJ2-2 . . TRBV9 TGTGCCAGCAGCGTCGGATTGAGGGCTACCGGGGAGCTGTTTTTT CASSVGLRATGELFF
TRBJ2-5 . once TRBV11-2 TGTGCCAGCAGCTTAGGGTGGGGGGGCGAGACCCAGTACTTC CASSLGWGGETQYF
TRBJ1-2 . . TRBV5-6 TGTGCCAGCAGCTTTAGTAGTGTCGGCTACACCTTC CASSFSSVGYTF
TRBJ2-5 . . TRBV19 TGTGCCAGTAGGGGGCGCGAGACCCAGTACTTC CASRGRETQYF
TRBJ2-1 TRBD2 . TRBV5-8 TGTGCCAGCAGCCCGGCGGGGGGGAATGAGCAGTTCTTC CASSPAGGNEQFF
TRBJ1-6 TRBD1 . TRBV5-1 TGCGCCAGCAGCTTGGTAGCAGGGGGCTTTAATTCACCCCTCCACTTT CASSLVAGGFNSPLHF
TRBJ2-3 . . TRBV11-3 TGTGCCAGCAGCTTAGAATATACAGATACGCAGTATTTT CASSLEYTDTQYF
TRBJ2-1 . . TRBV3-1/TRBV3-2 TGTGCCACCTTAAATCGGGATGAGCAGTTCTTC CATLNRDEQFF
TRBJ2-3 TRBD2 . TRBV30 TGTGCCTGGAGTGCACTAGCGGATACGCAGTATTTT CAWSALADTQYF
TRBJ2-7 . . TRBV18 TGTGCCAGCTCACTGAAACAGACCTACGAGCAGTACTTC CASSLKQTYEQYF
TRBJ1-1 TRBD1 few TRBV3-1/TRBV3-2 TGTGCCAGCAGCCAAGGACAGGGCATCGACACTGAAGCTTTCTTT CASSQGQGIDTEAFF
TRBJ2-2 . . TRBV7-9 TGTGCCAGCAGCCAGGGGACCGGGGAGCTGTTTTTT CASSQGTGELFF
TRBJ1-2 . . TRBV5-6 TGTGCCAGCAGCTTTGGGACAACAAACTATGGCTACACCTTC CASSFGTTNYGYTF
TRBJ2-3 . . TRBV7-2 TGTGCCAGCAGCTATTTTACTCCTAGCACAGATACGCAGTATTTT CASSYFTPSTDTQYF
TRBJ2-7 . . TRBV18 TGTGCCAGCTCACTGGGCCTCGAAGGCCACGAGCAGTACTTC CASSLGLEGHEQYF
TRBJ1-5 . . TRBV15 TGTGCCACCAGAGACGGACAAGGGAGCAATCAGCCCCAGCATTTT CATRDGQGSNQPQHF
TRBJ1-2 TRBD1 few TRBV3-1/TRBV3-2 TGTGCCAGCAGCCTACAGGGGGAGTGGGGCTACACCTTC CASSLQGEWGYTF
TRBJ1-1 . . TRBV29-1 TGCAGCTCACTCGAGGAATTGAACACTGAAGCTTTCTTT CSSLEELNTEAFF
TRBJ2-3 . . TRBV14 TGTGCCAGCAGCCGAGTCGGGGGACGGGGACGCACAGATACGCAGTATTTT CASSRVGGRGRTDTQYF
TRBJ1-4 . few TRBV4-1 TGCGCCAGCAGCCAAGATCAGGGTGAAAAACTGTTTTTT CASSQDQGEKLFF
TRBJ2-1 TRBD2 . TRBV5-1 TGCGCCAGCAGCTCCCCCGGAGCGGGAGGGGGTTATGAGCAGTTCTTC CASSSPGAGGGYEQFF